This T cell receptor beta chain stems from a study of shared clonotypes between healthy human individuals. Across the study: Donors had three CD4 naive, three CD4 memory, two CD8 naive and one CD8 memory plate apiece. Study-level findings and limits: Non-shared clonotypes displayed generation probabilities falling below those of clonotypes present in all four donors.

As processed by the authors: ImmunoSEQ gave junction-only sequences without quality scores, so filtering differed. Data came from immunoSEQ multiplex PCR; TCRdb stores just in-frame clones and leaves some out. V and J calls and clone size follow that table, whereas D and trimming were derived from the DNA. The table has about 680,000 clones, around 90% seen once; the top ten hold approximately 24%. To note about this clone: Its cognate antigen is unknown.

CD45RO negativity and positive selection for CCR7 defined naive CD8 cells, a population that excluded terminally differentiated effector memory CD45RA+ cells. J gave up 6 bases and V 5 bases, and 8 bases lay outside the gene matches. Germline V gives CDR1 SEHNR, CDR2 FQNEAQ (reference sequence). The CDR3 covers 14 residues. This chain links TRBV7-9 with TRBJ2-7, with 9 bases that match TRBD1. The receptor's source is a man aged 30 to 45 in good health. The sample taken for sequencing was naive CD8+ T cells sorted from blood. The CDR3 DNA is TGTGCCAGCAGCCCCTGGGACAGGGAGGGCGAGCAGTACTTC. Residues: CASSPWDREGEQYF.